What follows describes a single T cell receptor beta chain. Measured with immunoSEQ multiplex PCR; TCRdb has only the in-frame clones, and not every one. The sample includes roughly 170,000 clones, more than 80% of them seen just once. Trimming stripped 10 bases from V and 2 bases from J, with 12 bases between. CDR3 length equals 13 residues. Germline values: CDR1 PRHDT, CDR2 FYEKMQ (reference sequence). The data were taken from a study of blood T cell repertoires in COVID-19. Material: PBMCs or T cells enriched from blood (not recorded which). The sequence derives from a man aged 50-60 years who had recovered from COVID-19. The V gene is TRBV13, the J gene TRBJ1-3; a weak D match, TRBD1 (6 bases). The CDR3 DNA sequence: TGTGCCACCACACACAGGGCTGGAAACACCATATATTTT. Translating gives CATTHRAGNTIYF.